This T cell receptor beta chain was obtained from a study of identical twins. The study's findings and limits: Invariant MAIT and iNKT cells may have partly biased zero-insertion analyses. Carriage of fewer insertions was seen in abundant cord blood beta clonotypes, whereas memory repertoires showed none.

Regarding this clonotype: What it binds is unknown.

TCRdb used MiXCR to reprocess the 5' RACE reads, holding one entry per CDR3 protein. The data hold about 530,000 distinct CDR3 sequences, with about a fifth observed a single time. CDR1 is LGHDT, CDR2 YNNKEL, per germline (reference sequence). Unmatched junction bases numbered 8, after V lost 2 bases and J lost 6 bases. This CDR3 contains 16 residues. These same records also appear under a second study, on yellow fever vaccine responses in identical twins.

The receptor comes from a young woman in good health. The chain recombines TRBV3-1 with TRBJ2-2, with 8 bases matching TRBD2. The material sequenced was CD4+ T cells sorted from blood. CDR3 coding DNA: TGTGCCAGCAGCCAACGCCCGCTACTAGCGGCCGGGGAGCTGTTTTTT. Translated: CASSQRPLLAAGELFF.